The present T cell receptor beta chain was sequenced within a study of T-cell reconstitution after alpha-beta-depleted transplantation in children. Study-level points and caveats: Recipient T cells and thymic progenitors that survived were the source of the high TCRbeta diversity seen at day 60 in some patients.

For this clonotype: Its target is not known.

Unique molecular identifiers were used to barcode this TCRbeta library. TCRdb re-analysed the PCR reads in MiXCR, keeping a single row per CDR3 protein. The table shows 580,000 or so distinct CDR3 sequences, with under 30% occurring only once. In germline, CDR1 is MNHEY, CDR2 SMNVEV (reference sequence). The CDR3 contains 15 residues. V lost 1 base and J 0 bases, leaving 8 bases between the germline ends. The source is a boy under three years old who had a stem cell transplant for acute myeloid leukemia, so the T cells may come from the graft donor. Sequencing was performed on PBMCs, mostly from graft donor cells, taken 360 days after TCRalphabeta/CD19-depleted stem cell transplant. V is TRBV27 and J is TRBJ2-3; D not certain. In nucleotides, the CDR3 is TGTGCCAGCAGTTTATTGGAGAGTAGCACAGATACGCAGTATTTT. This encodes CASSLLESSTDTQYF.